The clone carrying this T cell receptor (beta chain) has a handful of counts. The data were taken from a study of T cell changes during pregnancy in multiple sclerosis. Data came from immunoSEQ multiplex PCR; TCRdb stores just in-frame clones and leaves some out. The table has approximately 30,000 clones, roughly 89% seen once. Looked up from germline, CDR1 is SNHLY and CDR2 is FYNNEI. The CDR3 spans 12 residues. Trimming took 4 bases from V and 9 from J; bases not matched to a gene: 5. The sample in question was CD4+ T cells from peripheral blood mononuclear cells, obtained in the first trimester of pregnancy. The sequence was collected from a female donor in good health, enrolled as a control in a pregnancy study. The rearrangement uses TRBV2 and TRBJ1-1, with 7 bases lining up with TRBD1. CDR3 protein: CASSGDSAKAFF. CDR3 sequence (DNA): TGTGCCAGCAGTGGGGACAGCGCGAAAGCTTTCTTT.